This T cell receptor (beta chain) was identified in a study of blood T cell repertoires in COVID-19. The wider study: Acute and convalescent COVID-19 samples came from the United States, Italy and Spain. PBMCs, B-cell-depleted T cells, or T cells were the source of the cDNA or gDNA that made up the material.

Per the authors' pipeline: Reference gene primer amplification yielded estimated nucleated cell counts. Only in-frame clones appear in the TCRdb table, and some are missing; sequencing was by immunoSEQ multiplex PCR. That table is the source of V, J and clone size, and D and trimming were worked out from the DNA. The sample consists of some 130,000 clones, about 72% of them appearing once. The CDR3 has 15 amino acids. V lost 4 bases, J lost 3 bases, and 6 bases stayed unmatched. CDR1 is MGHRA and CDR2 is YSYEKL in the germline V gene. Sequenced input: peripheral blood. V is TRBV4-1 and J is TRBJ1-1, with 9 bases lining up with TRBD1. This receptor was obtained from a man between 60 and 70 years old who had recovered from COVID-19. This chain's CDR3 is CASSRGQGRDTEAFF. For the CDR3, the DNA is TGCGCCAGCAGCCGGGGACAGGGTAGGGACACTGAAGCTTTCTTT.